This TCR beta chain stems from a study of memory CD4+ T cells and cytomegalovirus serostatus. V lost 4 bases to trimming and J lost 3 bases, with 7 bases between them. Germline CDR1 is SNHLY and CDR2 is FYNNEI. This CDR3 contains 12 residues. Here immunoSEQ multiplex PCR was the method, and the copy in TCRdb shows in-frame clones only, minus some. The sample contains 40,000 to 50,000 clones, 76% of which appear only once. Note on this clone: The antigen remains unidentified.

Single viable CD3+CD4+CD8-CD45RO+ cells were sorted as the memory CD4+ T cells. Study-level findings and limits: Suggested: most of the CMV-linked TCR signature lies in CD4+ memory cells.

The V call is TRBV2, the J call TRBJ2-7, with a weak D call TRBD1 (5 bases). Sequenced material: memory CD4+ T cells from blood. The TCR comes from an adult in good health and CMV-seronegative. The CDR3 region is CASSVQDYEQYF. The CDR3 DNA is TGTGCCAGCAGTGTACAGGACTACGAGCAGTACTTC. The variable domain in full, with the rest retrieved from reference TRBV2 and TRBJ2-7, is EPEVTQTPSHQVTQMGQEVILRCVPISNHLYFYWYRQILGQKVEFLVSFYNNEISEKSEIFDDQFSVERPDGSNFTLKIRSTKLEDSAMYFCASSVQDYEQYFGPGTRLTVT.